This is a list of T cell receptor beta chains from one sample in a study of blood T cell repertoires in COVID-19. Here immunoSEQ multiplex PCR was the method, and the copy in TCRdb shows in-frame clones only, minus some. The table has 210,000 or so clones, around 80% seen once. What was sequenced was peripheral blood. The receptors originated from a man in his fifties or sixties with active or convalescent COVID-19. The CDR3 runs from the conserved cysteine through the conserved F or W. The D gene is left open where the match is weak. The size field is filled for only some rows; it gives once, few, many or a size class.

v_call	d_call	clone_size	j_call	cdr3_aa	cdr3_nt
TRBV5-4	-	-	TRBJ2-5	CASSTEGETQYF	TGTGCCAGCAGTACGGAGGGAGAGACCCAGTACTTC
TRBV30	TRBD1	-	TRBJ2-2	CAWSGGTASSGELFF	TGTGCCTGGAGTGGGGGGACAGCCTCGTCCGGGGAGCTGTTTTTT
TRBV10-3	-	-	TRBJ1-3	CAISERGKQGPQSSGNTIYF	TGTGCCATCAGTGAAAGGGGAAAACAGGGACCCCAGTCCTCTGGAAACACCATATATTTT
TRBV7-2	TRBD1	few	TRBJ2-1	CASSWIGQGGIDEQFF	TGTGCCAGCAGCTGGATCGGACAGGGTGGAATAGATGAGCAGTTCTTC
TRBV24-1	TRBD1	once	TRBJ2-7	CATSEIWDRVVYEQYF	TGTGCCACCAGTGAGATATGGGACAGGGTCGTGTACGAGCAGTACTTC
TRBV7-2	-	-	TRBJ2-7	CASSSTLGYEQYF	TGTGCCAGCAGCTCGACACTAGGGTACGAGCAGTACTTC
TRBV7-9	-	-	TRBJ1-2	CASSSDRSYGYTF	TGTGCCAGCAGTTCCGACAGGAGCTATGGCTACACCTTC
TRBV2	TRBD1	-	TRBJ2-7	CASSRGRTGAYEQYF	TGTGCCAGCAGTCGCGGTAGGACAGGGGCCTACGAGCAGTACTTC
TRBV28	TRBD1	few	TRBJ2-5	CASSSGGQAQETQYF	TGTGCCAGCAGTTCAGGCGGACAGGCCCAAGAGACCCAGTACTTC
TRBV2	-	-	TRBJ1-1	CASSTINMNTEAFF	TGTGCCAGCAGTACGATAAACATGAACACTGAAGCTTTCTTT
TRBV6-1	TRBD1	-	TRBJ1-6	CASSETGVLNSPLHF	TGTGCCAGCAGTGAGACAGGGGTACTTAATTCACCCCTCCACTTT
TRBV6-2/TRBV6-3	-	-	TRBJ1-1	CASSGPAEVF	TGTGCCAGCAGTGGACCGGCGGAGGTCTTT
TRBV9	-	-	TRBJ1-1	CASSPGVTEAFF	TGTGCCAGCAGCCCGGGGGTTACTGAAGCTTTCTTT
TRBV19	TRBD2	-	TRBJ2-1	CASSSSGSWGYNEQFF	TGTGCCAGTAGTTCTAGCGGGAGTTGGGGGTACAATGAGCAGTTCTTC